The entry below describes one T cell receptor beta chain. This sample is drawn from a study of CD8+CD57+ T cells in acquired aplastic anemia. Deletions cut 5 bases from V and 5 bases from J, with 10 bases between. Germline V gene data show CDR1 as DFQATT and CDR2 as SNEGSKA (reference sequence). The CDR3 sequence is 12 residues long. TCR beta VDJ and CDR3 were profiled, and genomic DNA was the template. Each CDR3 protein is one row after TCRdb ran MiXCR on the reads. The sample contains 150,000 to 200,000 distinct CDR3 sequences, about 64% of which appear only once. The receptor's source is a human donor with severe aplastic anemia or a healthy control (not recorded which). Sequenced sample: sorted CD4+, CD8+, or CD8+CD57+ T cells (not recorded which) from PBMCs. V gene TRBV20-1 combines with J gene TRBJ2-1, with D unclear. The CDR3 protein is CSAPPRDNEQFF. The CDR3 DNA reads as TGCAGTGCTCCTCCCCGGGACAATGAGCAGTTCTTC.